A selection of T cell receptor beta chains follows, all from one sample in a study of long-term antiretroviral therapy in people with HIV. Generated by immunoSEQ multiplex PCR, the TCRdb table keeps only in-frame clones and is missing some. The sample includes about 24,000 clones, approximately 80% of them seen just once. The material was unsorted PBMCs, obtained approximately 5.7 years after starting antiretroviral therapy. These receptors all stem from a man in his thirties or forties with HIV. Both conserved end residues are part of each CDR3. D genes are given only for firm matches. Size is omitted from some rows. Given values are once, few, many or a class for expanded clones.

v_gene	d_gene	j_gene	abundance	CDR3aa	CDR3nt
TRBV7-8	.	TRBJ2-7	.	CASSGTVGGGGGYSSYEQYF	TGTGCCAGCAGCGGAACCGTGGGTGGCGGAGGGGGCTATTCGTCCTACGAGCAGTACTTC
TRBV16	.	TRBJ1-4	once	CASSQYEKLFF	TGTGCCAGCAGCCAATATGAAAAACTGTTTTTT
TRBV5-4	.	TRBJ2-5	.	CASRPQGVETQYF	TGTGCCAGCAGACCGCAGGGAGTAGAGACCCAGTACTTC
TRBV28	.	TRBJ2-7	.	CASSSLSYEQYF	TGTGCCAGCAGTTCCCTATCCTACGAGCAGTACTTC
TRBV4-2	.	TRBJ1-5	.	CASSPQVNDQPQHF	TGTGCCAGCAGCCCACAAGTGAACGATCAGCCCCAGCATTTT
TRBV5-8	.	TRBJ2-3	.	CASSLRGGETDTQYF	TGTGCCAGCAGCTTGCGAGGGGGTGAGACAGATACGCAGTATTTT
TRBV30	TRBD2	TRBJ2-1	.	CAWSRGGGANEQFF	TGTGCCTGGAGTAGGGGCGGGGGGGCCAATGAGCAGTTCTTC
TRBV19	TRBD1	TRBJ2-6	once	CATRQGGSGANVLTF	TGTGCCACCAGACAGGGGGGCTCTGGGGCCAACGTCCTGACTTTC
TRBV6-1	.	TRBJ1-2	large	CASIPLGGHYYGYTF	TGTGCCAGCATCCCCCTCGGGGGGCACTACTATGGCTACACCTTC
TRBV20-1	.	TRBJ2-5	.	CSAVQETQYF	TGCAGTGCTGTGCAAGAGACCCAGTACTTC
TRBV6-4	.	TRBJ2-2	.	CASSRRLLPNTGELFF	TGTGCCAGCTCCCGCAGACTGCTGCCGAACACCGGGGAGCTGTTTTTT
TRBV2	.	TRBJ2-3	.	CASRGDKDTQYF	TGTGCCAGCAGAGGTGATAAAGATACGCAGTATTTT
TRBV10-3	.	TRBJ1-2	.	CAISGKEGMGGYTF	TGTGCCATCAGTGGGAAGGAGGGGATGGGAGGCTACACCTTC
TRBV28	.	TRBJ1-6	.	CASSLGPGWNSPLHF	TGTGCCAGCAGTTTAGGTCCAGGTTGGAATTCACCCCTCCACTTT
TRBV5-1	.	TRBJ2-3	.	CASRRLAGSRGDTQYF	TGCGCCAGCAGACGCTTGGCAGGCTCCCGAGGAGATACGCAGTATTTT
TRBV28	TRBD1	TRBJ2-7	.	CASSPGDRTYEQYF	TGTGCCAGCAGTCCAGGGGACAGGACGTACGAGCAGTACTTC
TRBV4-3	.	TRBJ1-3	.	CASSYGSQAGNTIYF	TGCGCCAGCAGTTACGGGTCCCAGGCTGGAAACACCATATATTTT
TRBV28	TRBD1	TRBJ1-5	.	CASSWQGTENQPQHF	TGTGCCAGCAGTTGGCAAGGGACAGAAAATCAGCCCCAGCATTTT
TRBV7-2	TRBD1	TRBJ1-2	.	CASSSPSGTDYGYTF	TGTGCCAGCAGCTCGCCCTCCGGGACAGACTATGGCTACACCTTC
TRBV9	.	TRBJ1-1	.	CASSVNMGNTEAFF	TGTGCCAGCAGCGTAAATATGGGGAACACTGAAGCTTTCTTT
TRBV7-2	.	TRBJ2-1	once	CASSLEFGGLYNEQFF	TGTGCCAGCAGCTTAGAGTTTGGCGGACTATACAATGAGCAGTTCTTC
TRBV28	.	TRBJ2-7	.	CASSPRDWGSYEQYF	TGTGCCAGCAGTCCCCGGGACTGGGGCTCCTACGAGCAGTACTTC
TRBV4-3	.	TRBJ2-7	.	CASSQVYRGEQYF	TGCGCCAGCAGCCAAGTTTATCGCGGCGAGCAGTACTTC
TRBV11-1	.	TRBJ1-1	.	CASSLELGLGTEAFF	TGTGCCAGCAGCTTAGAATTGGGCCTGGGCACTGAAGCTTTCTTT
TRBV6-1	TRBD1	TRBJ2-7	.	CASSDPGQGSSYEQYF	TGTGCCAGCAGTGACCCGGGACAGGGGTCCTCCTACGAGCAGTACTTC
TRBV6-5	TRBD1	TRBJ2-7	.	CASRLTQGSVGEQYF	TGTGCCAGCAGATTGACACAGGGGAGCGTTGGCGAGCAGTACTTC
TRBV27	TRBD2	TRBJ2-1	.	CASSFLRSGRAADEQFF	TGTGCCAGCAGTTTCCTACGAAGCGGGAGGGCCGCGGATGAGCAGTTCTTC
TRBV10-3	TRBD2	TRBJ2-1	.	CATVAGTYNEQFF	TGTGCCACCGTAGCGGGAACCTACAATGAGCAGTTCTTC
TRBV4-2	TRBD2	TRBJ2-7	.	CASSQDLLTGGLQQYF	TGTGCCAGCAGCCAAGATTTATTGACGGGAGGGTTGCAGCAGTACTTC
TRBV5-6	.	TRBJ2-7	.	CASSPPLSYEQYF	TGTGCCAGCAGCCCACCCCTCTCCTACGAGCAGTACTTC
TRBV2	.	TRBJ1-2	few	CASSDDFANYGYTF	TGTGCCAGCAGTGACGACTTCGCTAACTATGGCTACACCTTC
TRBV11-2	.	TRBJ1-1	.	CASSLEWGEAFF	TGTGCCAGCAGCCTAGAATGGGGCGAAGCTTTCTTT
TRBV7-9	.	TRBJ1-2	once	CASSPGGSGGYTF	TGTGCCAGCAGCCCCGGAGGATCAGGCGGCTACACCTTC
TRBV28	.	TRBJ2-7	few	CASCTSAGWAEVEQYF	TGTGCCAGCTGCACGTCGGCAGGGTGGGCCGAGGTCGAGCAGTACTTC
TRBV7-9	.	TRBJ1-5	.	CASSRDSSNQPQHF	TGTGCCAGCAGCCGAGACAGTAGCAATCAGCCCCAGCATTTT
TRBV5-4	TRBD2	TRBJ2-1	.	CASSLGASGSSYNEQFF	TGTGCCAGCAGCTTGGGAGCTAGCGGGAGCTCCTACAATGAGCAGTTCTTC
TRBV6-5	.	TRBJ2-7	.	CASSRGTSYEQYF	TGTGCCAGCAGCAGAGGGACTTCCTACGAGCAGTACTTC
TRBV19	TRBD1	TRBJ2-6	.	CAGRPGQGATGANVLTF	TGTGCCGGGAGGCCGGGACAGGGGGCTACTGGGGCCAACGTCCTGACTTTC
TRBV5-4	.	TRBJ1-2	.	CASRDPTGIANYGYTF	TGTGCCAGCAGGGATCCCACAGGGATCGCTAACTATGGCTACACCTTC
TRBV29-1	TRBD1	TRBJ1-2	.	CSVEDGAGGEGGYTF	TGCAGCGTTGAAGATGGGGCAGGGGGCGAAGGTGGCTACACCTTC
TRBV28	.	TRBJ2-7	.	CASSGTVQGGRYEQYF	TGTGCCAGCAGCGGGACGGTGCAGGGGGGGAGATACGAGCAGTACTTC
TRBV9	TRBD1	TRBJ2-1	.	CASSTADRGWNEQFF	TGTGCCAGCAGCACCGCGGACAGGGGGTGGAATGAGCAGTTCTTC
TRBV18	.	TRBJ1-2	.	CASSPNLGRGNYGYTF	TGTGCCAGCTCACCGAACTTAGGGAGGGGTAACTATGGCTACACCTTC
TRBV4-3	TRBD2	TRBJ2-7	.	CASSPGLAGPYEQYF	TGCGCCAGCAGCCCCGGACTAGCGGGACCCTACGAGCAGTACTTC
TRBV7-9	TRBD2	TRBJ2-2	.	CACRGLAGATNTGELFF	TGTGCCTGCAGAGGGCTAGCGGGGGCTACGAACACCGGGGAGCTGTTTTTT
TRBV19	.	TRBJ1-5	.	CASSIDLERQPQHF	TGTGCCAGTAGTATAGATCTGGAGAGACAGCCCCAGCATTTT
TRBV5-1	TRBD1	TRBJ1-2	.	CASSLEQGAGYTF	TGCGCCAGCAGCTTGGAACAGGGGGCCGGCTACACCTTC
TRBV27	TRBD1	TRBJ2-7	few	CASARRPPGQVDEQYF	TGTGCCAGCGCCAGACGACCGCCGGGACAGGTGGATGAGCAGTACTTC
TRBV15	TRBD2	TRBJ2-7	.	CATSRDLLANEEQYF	TGTGCCACCAGCAGAGATCTACTAGCGAATGAGGAGCAGTACTTC
TRBV4-2	.	TRBJ1-5	few	CASSQEDAGNQPQHF	TGTGCCAGCAGCCAAGAGGACGCGGGGAATCAGCCCCAGCATTTT
TRBV5-6	TRBD1	TRBJ2-3	.	CASRDRVLDTQYF	TGTGCCAGCAGGGACAGGGTACTAGATACGCAGTATTTT
TRBV6-1	.	TRBJ1-4	.	CASSVLRQTNEKLFF	TGTGCCAGCAGTGTCCTTAGACAGACTAATGAAAAACTGTTTTTT
TRBV6-1	TRBD1	TRBJ2-5	.	CASTDRGWETQYF	TGTGCCAGCACGGACAGGGGGTGGGAGACCCAGTACTTC